Sequencing of this T cell receptor (beta chain) was carried out in a study of blood T cells in healthy people across ages. CDR3 size: 15 residues. Germline V lookup: CDR1 DFQATT, CDR2 SNEGSKA (reference sequence). It was with a sample-barcoded 5' primer and a J-beta primer mix that a second PCR of roughly 7 to 12 cycles was run. TCRdb independently ran MiXCR on the 5' RACE reads; one entry per CDR3 protein. Here the sample spans approximately 1,000,000 distinct CDR3 sequences, more than 35% being singletons. V is TRBV20-1 and J is TRBJ2-1, with D maybe TRBD2 (7 bases). With the DNA end fitting TRBJ2-7 better, the J assignment may be wrong. Sequencing used blood. The source of this sequence is a woman aged 60-75 years in good health. The CDR3 DNA is TGCAGTGCGCCCCGGAGGGGGGGGACCTACAATGAGCAGTACTTC. Protein product: CSAPRRGGTYNEQYF.